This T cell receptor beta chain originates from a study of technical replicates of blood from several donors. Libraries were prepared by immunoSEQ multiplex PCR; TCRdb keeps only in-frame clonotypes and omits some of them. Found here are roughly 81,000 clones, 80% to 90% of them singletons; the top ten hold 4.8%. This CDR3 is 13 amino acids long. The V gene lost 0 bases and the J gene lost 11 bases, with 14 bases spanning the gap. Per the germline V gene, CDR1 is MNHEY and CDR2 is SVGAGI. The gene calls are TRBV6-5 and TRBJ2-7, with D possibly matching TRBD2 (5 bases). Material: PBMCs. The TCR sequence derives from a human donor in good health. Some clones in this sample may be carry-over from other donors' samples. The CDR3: CASSYSIASREYF. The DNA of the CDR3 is TGTGCCAGCAGTTACTCGATAGCGAGCCGGGAGTACTTC.